This T cell receptor beta chain appears in the sequencing data of a study of T cell responses to AZD1222 COVID-19 vaccine. TCRdb keeps only in-frame clones here, not all; method: immunoSEQ multiplex PCR. This table holds fewer than 150,000 clones, around 85% found once. Study results and caveats: Along spike, vaccine-associated CD4 TCRs were found throughout, with dominance at 160-218 and 743-854. Donors in the cohort were predominantly white British and more often female, and clonal diversity was possibly underestimated.

On this clone itself: The target antigen is unknown.

V was trimmed by 0 bases and J by 0 bases, leaving 6 bases between them. Germline assignment: CDR1 LGHDT and CDR2 YNNKEL (reference sequence). The CDR3 spans 15 residues. The chain uses TRBV3-1 (or the pseudogene TRBV3-2) and TRBJ1-3; D gene ambiguous. The sequence derives from an adult in good health. The material was peripheral blood, obtained on day 0 of AZD1222 vaccination. CDR3 residues: CASSQEVGSGNTIYF. The CDR3 DNA sequence: TGTGCCAGCAGCCAAGAGGTCGGCTCTGGAAACACCATATATTTT.